This TCR beta chain was found in a study of shared clonotypes between healthy human individuals. The run depth of the assay was deep. Once extracted for a subset, genomic DNA was divided evenly among several immunoSEQ plates. Profiling relied on immunoSEQ multiplex PCR, and the TCRdb table lists in-frame clones only, not all of them. The sample includes about 2.4 million clones, more than 90% seen only once; the top ten take around 0.14%. The clonotype originates from a man between 18 and 29 years old in good health. The sequencing input was naive CD4+ T cells sorted from blood. The subset here: CD45RA+ positively selected.

CDR3 DNA sequence: TGTGCCACCAGCAGAGATTTAAAGAAGCGGGCCACAGATACGCAGTATTTT. As protein: CATSRDLKKRATDTQYF. This chain connects TRBV15 to TRBJ2-3; D may be TRBD2 (6 bases). Germline-derived CDR1 and CDR2 are LNHNV and YYDKDF (reference sequence). The CDR3 runs 17 residues. V was pared by 0 bases and J by 2 bases, with 15 bases between.